These T cell receptor beta chains were read from a single sample in a study of shared clonotypes between healthy human individuals. Assay: immunoSEQ multiplex PCR; the TCRdb copy retains only in-frame clones and omits some. The sample records approximately 2.4 million clones, under 97% being singletons. What was sequenced was naive CD4+ T cells sorted from blood. These receptors originate from a man in his late teens or twenties in good health. Both conserved end residues are trimmed from each CDR3.

cdr3_length	v_call	j_call	cdr3_aa
13	TRBV6-6	TRBJ1-4	ASSFGQGGNEKLF
12	TRBV30	TRBJ1-2	AWSAGFAANGYT
13	TRBV6-1	TRBJ2-7	ASSPYSGGPYEQY
12	TRBV6-5	TRBJ2-7	ASSYSTGSREQY
13	TRBV5-1	TRBJ1-1	ASSNQGSVNTEAF
14	TRBV5-4	TRBJ2-1	ASSLASGSSYNEQF
11	TRBV18	TRBJ1-1	ASSPPLNTEAF
10	TRBV30	TRBJ1-1	AKKRLNTEAF
13	TRBV15	TRBJ1-1	ATSTRQGMNTEAF
13	TRBV2	TRBJ2-2	ASTGQGRLAGELF
11	TRBV6-1	TRBJ1-6	ASRGEVRSPLH
14	TRBV5-8	TRBJ2-7	ASSAKPGTGPYEQY